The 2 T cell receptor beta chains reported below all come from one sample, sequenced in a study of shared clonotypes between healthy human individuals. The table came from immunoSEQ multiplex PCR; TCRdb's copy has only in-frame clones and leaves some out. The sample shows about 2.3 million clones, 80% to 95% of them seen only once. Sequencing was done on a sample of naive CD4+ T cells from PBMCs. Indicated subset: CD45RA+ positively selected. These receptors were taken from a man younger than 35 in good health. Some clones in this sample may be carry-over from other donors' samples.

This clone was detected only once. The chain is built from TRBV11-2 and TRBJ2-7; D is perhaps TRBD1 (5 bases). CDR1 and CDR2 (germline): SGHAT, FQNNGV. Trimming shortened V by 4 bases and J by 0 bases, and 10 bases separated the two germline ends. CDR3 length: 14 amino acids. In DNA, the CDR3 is TGTGCCAGCAGCTCCCCGACAGCCTCCTACGAGCAGTACTTC. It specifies CASSSPTASYEQYF.

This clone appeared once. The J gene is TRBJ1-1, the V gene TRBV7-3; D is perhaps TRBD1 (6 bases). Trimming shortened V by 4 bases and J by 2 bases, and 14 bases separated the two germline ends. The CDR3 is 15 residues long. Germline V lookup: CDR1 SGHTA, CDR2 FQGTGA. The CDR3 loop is CASSSLGTPNTEAFF. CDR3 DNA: TGTGCCAGCAGCTCACTCGGGACACCCAACACTGAAGCTTTCTTT.